This T cell receptor (beta chain) derives from a study of cytomegalovirus exposure and HLA in healthy donors. Whole-study findings and limits: Through in vitro validation, three CMV-associated chains were shown to be specific for CMV antigens. Rarity held for most TCR sequences, but there were some public TCRs that occurred in many donors. It was approximately 160 TCR beta chains that were listed as cytomegalovirus-associated.

About this clone itself: Its antigen is not identified.

Only in-frame clones appear in the TCRdb table, and some are missing; sequencing was by immunoSEQ multiplex PCR. The table records 110,000 to 150,000 clones, about four fifths of them present only once. Unmatched junction bases numbered 6, after V lost 4 bases and J lost 3 bases. Germline CDR1 SGHRS, CDR2 YFSETQ. The CDR3 contains 15 residues. Sequenced: PBMCs. The source of this sequence is a woman under 40 in good health and CMV-seronegative. The rearrangement uses TRBV5-1 and TRBJ2-7; 11 bases agree with TRBD1. The CDR3 coding sequence is TGCGCCAGCAGCCCCGGACAGGGGGCTTACTACGAGCAGTACTTC. This sequence encodes CASSPGQGAYYEQYF. Together with reference TRBV5-1 and TRBJ2-7, the CDR3 gives the full variable domain: KAGVTQTPRYLIKTRGQQVTLSCSPISGHRSVSWYQQTPGQGLQFLFEYFSETQRNKGNFPGRFSGRQFSNSRSEMNVSTLELGDSALYLCASSPGQGAYYEQYFGPGTRLTVT.